This TCR beta chain is drawn from a study of T cell responses to AZD1222 COVID-19 vaccine. The repertoire was sequenced with immunoSEQ multiplex PCR; TCRdb's copy has only in-frame clones and lacks some. The sample consists of over 130,000 clones, roughly 92% of them appearing once. Study-wide results and limits: Seropositive status at baseline applied to only five or six AZD1222 recipients. Vaccination with two AZD1222 doses was followed by a rise in Spike-specific TCR breadth and depth.

To note about this clone: What it binds is unknown.

The sample here was peripheral blood, taken on day 0 of AZD1222 vaccination. The sequence came from an adult in good health.

The CDR3 spells CASRLTKGWDSHYQPQHF. In nucleotides, the CDR3 is TGTGCAAGTCGCCTAACTAAGGGCTGGGACAGTCATTATCAGCCCCAGCATTTT. V gene TRBV12-2 combines with J gene TRBJ1-5; TRBD1 is the table's D call and was not checked against the DNA. TRBV12-2 is termed a pseudogene. The CDR3 extends over 18 amino acids.